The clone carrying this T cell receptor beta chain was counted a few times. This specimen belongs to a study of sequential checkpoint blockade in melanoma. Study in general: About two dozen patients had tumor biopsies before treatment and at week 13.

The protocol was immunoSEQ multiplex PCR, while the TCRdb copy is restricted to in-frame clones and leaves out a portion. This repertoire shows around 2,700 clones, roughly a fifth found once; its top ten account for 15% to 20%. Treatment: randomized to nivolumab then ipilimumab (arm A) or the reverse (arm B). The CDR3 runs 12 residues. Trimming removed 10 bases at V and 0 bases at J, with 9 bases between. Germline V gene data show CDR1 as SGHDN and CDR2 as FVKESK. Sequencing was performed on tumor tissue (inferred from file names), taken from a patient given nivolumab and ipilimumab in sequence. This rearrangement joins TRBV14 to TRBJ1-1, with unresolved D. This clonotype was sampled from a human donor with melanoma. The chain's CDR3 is CATGRMNTEAFF. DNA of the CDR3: TGTGCCACCGGACGGATGAACACTGAAGCTTTCTTT.